The source of this TCR beta chain is a study of cytomegalovirus exposure and HLA in healthy donors. General study points: A missense DCLRE1C variant was associated with V- and J-gene trimming of TCR beta chains in a later analysis, and an independent cohort replicated the association.

The PCR ran on 60 Vbeta and 13 Jbeta primers. This table comes from immunoSEQ multiplex PCR, and its TCRdb copy is limited to in-frame clones, with some not included. The table shows around 150,000 clones, with around 70% occurring only once. Details on this clone: Its antigen is still unknown.

The CDR3 covers 10 residues. Germline CDR1 DFQATT, CDR2 SNEGSKA (reference sequence). The ends lost 6 bases at V and 6 bases at J; junction bases unmatched: 2. This clonotype originated in a man aged 35-49 years in good health and CMV-seronegative. The material sequenced was PBMCs. J is TRBJ2-7 and V is TRBV20-1; TRBD2 matches at 7 bases. This CDR3 reads CSALAREQYF. Written as DNA, the CDR3 is TGCAGTGCACTAGCGCGCGAGCAGTACTTC.